This T cell receptor beta chain emerged from a study of vaccination and CD4 T cells after COVID-19. About this clonotype itself: Its antigen remains unidentified.

Treatment defined: 10-day PBMC culture with coronavirus spike peptide pools or control peptides (ViraFEST assay). Germline CDR1 SEHNR, CDR2 FQNEAQ (reference sequence). After removal of 5 bases from V and 7 bases from J, the junction contained 15 bases not matched to a gene. This CDR3 region has 16 residues. An Oncomine TCR Beta short-read assay was used to sequence the DNA from cultured CD4+ T cells. TCRdb ran MiXCR on the PCR reads and lists one entry per CDR3 protein. The sample consists of thousands of distinct CDR3 sequences, 20% of them appearing once. The sequence derives from a human donor who had recovered from COVID-19. The chain recombines TRBV7-9 with TRBJ1-2, with TRBD1 identical over 8 bases. Input material: CD4+ T cells from blood, cultured in vitro. CDR3 nucleotide sequence: TGTGCCAGCAGCCCCGGACAGGGAATCGGAGTATTTGGCTACACCTTC. It encodes CASSPGQGIGVFGYTF.